The subject of this entry is one T cell receptor beta chain. What it recognizes is unknown. Profiling relied on immunoSEQ multiplex PCR, and the TCRdb table lists in-frame clones only, not all of them. Of about 110,000 clones in the sample, about 88% were seen once. This sample is part of a study of cytomegalovirus exposure and HLA in healthy donors. Study findings and constraints: Clusters of TCRs from the first cohort tended to co-occur in the 120 validation repertoires (as a later analysis found). The study listed 150 to 200 cytomegalovirus-associated TCR beta chains.

The germline V gene encodes CDR1 MDHEN and CDR2 SYDVKM. The V gene end was trimmed by 2 bases and the J gene end by 2 bases; junction bases not matched to a gene: 15. The CDR3 length is 18 residues. V and J are TRBV28 and TRBJ2-7; TRBD2 agrees at 7 bases. Sequenced sample: PBMCs. The clonotype originates from a woman aged 18 to 35 in good health and CMV-seronegative. CDR3 residues: CASSLAGTTISATYEQYF. As DNA, the CDR3 is TGTGCCAGCAGTTTAGCCGGGACTACCATATCTGCCACCTACGAGCAGTACTTC.